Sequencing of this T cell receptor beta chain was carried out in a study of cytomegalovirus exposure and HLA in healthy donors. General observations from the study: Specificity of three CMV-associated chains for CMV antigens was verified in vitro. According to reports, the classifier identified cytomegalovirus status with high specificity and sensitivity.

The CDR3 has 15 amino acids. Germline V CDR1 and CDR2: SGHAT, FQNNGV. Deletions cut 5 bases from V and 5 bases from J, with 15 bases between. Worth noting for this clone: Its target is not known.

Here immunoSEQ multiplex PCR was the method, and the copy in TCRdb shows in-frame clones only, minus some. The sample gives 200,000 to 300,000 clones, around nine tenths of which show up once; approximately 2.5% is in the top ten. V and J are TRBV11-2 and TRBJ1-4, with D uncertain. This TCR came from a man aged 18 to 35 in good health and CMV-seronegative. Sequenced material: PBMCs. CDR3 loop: CASSPDTSSNEKLFF. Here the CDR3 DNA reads TGTGCCAGCAGCCCTGACACCTCTTCCAATGAAAAACTGTTTTTT.